Ten or more counts support the clone carrying this TCR beta chain. The antigen is unknown. The CDR3 consists of 16 residues. V lost 0 bases, J lost 7 bases, and 15 bases lay in between. Germline CDR1 LGHNA, CDR2 YSLEER. This entry is derived from a study of neurological immune-mediated disorders. The cDNA was synthesized by means of template-switch 5'RACE, which was carried out with 10-nucleotide random UMIs. A single run covered 15-18 subjects with over 180 million TCR-beta sequences. MiXCR was run by TCRdb on the 5' RACE reads, yielding one entry per CDR3 protein. This table has tens of thousands of distinct CDR3 sequences, 2.5% appearing once. General study points: Private repertoires in all groups were suggested by the absence of shared CDR3 amino acid sequences among expanded clones across subjects.

The chain couples TRBV4-3 to TRBJ1-4; D perhaps matches TRBD1 (6 bases). The specimen sequenced was PBMCs. The clonotype was recovered from a middle-aged man with multiple sclerosis. DNA of the CDR3: TGCGCCAGCAGCCAAGATTTCGGGGGGCGAGGTGAAAAACTGTTTTTT. Translated, it gives CASSQDFGGRGEKLFF.